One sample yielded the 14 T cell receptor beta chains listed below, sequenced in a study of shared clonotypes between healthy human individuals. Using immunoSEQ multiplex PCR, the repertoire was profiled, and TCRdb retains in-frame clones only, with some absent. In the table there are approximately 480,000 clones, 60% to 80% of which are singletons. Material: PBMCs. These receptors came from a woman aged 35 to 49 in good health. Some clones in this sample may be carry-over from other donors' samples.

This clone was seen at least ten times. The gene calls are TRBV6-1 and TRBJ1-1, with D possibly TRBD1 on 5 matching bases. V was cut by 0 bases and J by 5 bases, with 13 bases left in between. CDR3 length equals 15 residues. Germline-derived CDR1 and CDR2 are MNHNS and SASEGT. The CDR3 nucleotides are TGTGCCAGCAGTGAAGCGGGGGGGGGTGCGACTGAAGCTTTCTTT. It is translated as CASSEAGGGATEAFF.

CDR3 protein: CASTGLGQPQHF. The CDR3 DNA follows: TGTGCCAGTACAGGGTTGGGTCAGCCCCAGCATTTT. The V gene is TRBV28, the J gene TRBJ1-5; a weak D match, TRBD1 (6 bases). The V gene lost 9 bases and the J gene lost 6 bases, with 12 bases spanning the gap. Germline CDR1 reads MDHEN; CDR2 reads SYDVKM. CDR3 size: 12 residues.

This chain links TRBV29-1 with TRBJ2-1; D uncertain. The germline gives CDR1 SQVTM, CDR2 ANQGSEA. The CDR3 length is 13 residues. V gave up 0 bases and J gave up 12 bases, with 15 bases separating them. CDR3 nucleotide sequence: TGCAGCGTTGAAGATGGGGTAGGGCGTGTGCAGTTCTTC. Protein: CSVEDGVGRVQFF.

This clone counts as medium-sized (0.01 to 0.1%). The CDR3 protein is CASSDGGTSGSDEQFF. CDR3 in DNA: TGTGCCAGCAGTGACGGGGGGACTAGCGGGAGCGATGAGCAGTTCTTC. The chain uses TRBV6-4 and TRBJ2-1; 14 bases line up with TRBD2. Germline trimming cut 2 bases from V and 8 bases from J; bases unmatched to any gene: 5. Germline CDR1 MRHNA, CDR2 SNTAGT. The CDR3 runs to 16 residues.

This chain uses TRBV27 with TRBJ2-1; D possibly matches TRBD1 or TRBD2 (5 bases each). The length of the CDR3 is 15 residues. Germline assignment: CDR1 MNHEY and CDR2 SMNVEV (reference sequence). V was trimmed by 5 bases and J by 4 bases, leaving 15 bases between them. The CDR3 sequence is CASSARDPLYNEQFF. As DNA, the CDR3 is TGTGCCAGCAGTGCCCGGGACCCCCTATACAATGAGCAGTTCTTC.

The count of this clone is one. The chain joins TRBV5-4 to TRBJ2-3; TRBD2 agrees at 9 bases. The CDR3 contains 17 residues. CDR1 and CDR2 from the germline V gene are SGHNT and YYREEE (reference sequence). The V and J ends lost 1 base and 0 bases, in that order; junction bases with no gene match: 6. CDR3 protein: CASSLLTSGSSTDTQYF. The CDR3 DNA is TGTGCCAGCAGCTTGTTGACTAGCGGCAGTAGCACAGATACGCAGTATTTT.

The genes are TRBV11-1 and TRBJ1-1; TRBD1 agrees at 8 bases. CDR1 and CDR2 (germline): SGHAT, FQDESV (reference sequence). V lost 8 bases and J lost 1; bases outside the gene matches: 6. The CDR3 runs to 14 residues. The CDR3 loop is CASGPGTGNTEAFF. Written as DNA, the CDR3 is TGTGCCAGCGGTCCCGGGACAGGGAACACTGAAGCTTTCTTT.

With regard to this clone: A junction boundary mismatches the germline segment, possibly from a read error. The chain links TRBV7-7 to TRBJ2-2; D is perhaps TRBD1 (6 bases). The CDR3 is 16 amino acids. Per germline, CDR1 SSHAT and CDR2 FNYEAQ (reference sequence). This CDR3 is CASSTLTGENTGELFF. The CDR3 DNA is TGTGCTAGCAGCACACTGACAGGAGAGAACACCGGGGAGCTGTTTTTT.

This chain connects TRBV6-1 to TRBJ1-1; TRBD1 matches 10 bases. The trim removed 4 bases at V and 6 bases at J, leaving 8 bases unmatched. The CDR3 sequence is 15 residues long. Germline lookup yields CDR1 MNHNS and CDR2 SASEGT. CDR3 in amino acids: CASSVDRGSRAEAFF. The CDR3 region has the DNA TGTGCCAGCAGTGTGGACAGGGGGAGTCGCGCTGAAGCTTTCTTT.

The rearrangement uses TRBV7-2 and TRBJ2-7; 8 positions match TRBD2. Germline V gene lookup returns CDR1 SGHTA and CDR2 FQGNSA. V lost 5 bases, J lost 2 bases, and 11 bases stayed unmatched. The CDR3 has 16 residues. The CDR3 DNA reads TGTGCCAGCAGCCCCTCGGCTAGCGGGCGAACCTACGAGCAGTACTTC. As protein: CASSPSASGRTYEQYF.

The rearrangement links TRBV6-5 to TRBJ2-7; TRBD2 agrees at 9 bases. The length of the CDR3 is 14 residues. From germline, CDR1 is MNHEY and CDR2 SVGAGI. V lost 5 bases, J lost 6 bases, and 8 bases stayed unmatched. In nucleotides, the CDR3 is TGTGCCAGCAGTCGCCTAGCGGGGAGGGGCGAGCAGTACTTC. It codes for CASSRLAGRGEQYF.

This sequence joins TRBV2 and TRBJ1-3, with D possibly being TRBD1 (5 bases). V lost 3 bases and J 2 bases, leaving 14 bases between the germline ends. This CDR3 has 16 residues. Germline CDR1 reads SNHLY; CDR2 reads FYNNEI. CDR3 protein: CASSDEGRTPGNTIYF. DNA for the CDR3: TGTGCCAGCAGTGACGAGGGGCGGACCCCTGGAAACACCATATATTTT.

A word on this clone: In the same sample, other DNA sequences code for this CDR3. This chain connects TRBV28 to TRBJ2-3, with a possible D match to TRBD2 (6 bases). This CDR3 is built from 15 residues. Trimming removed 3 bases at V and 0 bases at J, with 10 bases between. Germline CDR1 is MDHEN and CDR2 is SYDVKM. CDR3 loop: CASSFGGTSTDTQYF. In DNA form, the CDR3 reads TGTGCCAGCAGTTTCGGGGGAACTAGCACAGATACGCAGTATTTT.

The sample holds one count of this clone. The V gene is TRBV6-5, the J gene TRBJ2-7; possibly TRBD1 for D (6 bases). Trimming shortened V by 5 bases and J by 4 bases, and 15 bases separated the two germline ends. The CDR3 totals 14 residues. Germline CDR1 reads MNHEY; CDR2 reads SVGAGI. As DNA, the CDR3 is TGTGCCAGCAGTCCTCCGGGACACCTATACGAGCAGTACTTC. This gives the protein CASSPPGHLYEQYF.